These T cell receptor beta chains were read from a single sample in a study of beta chain features in type 1 diabetes. Sequencing used immunoSEQ multiplex PCR; TCRdb keeps in-frame clones, though not all of them. The sample contains around 360,000 clones, around 13% of which appear only once. The source material was naive CD4+ T cells from blood. These receptors were taken from a woman under 30 with type 1 diabetes. Both conserved end residues are part of each CDR3. Fields, in order: D gene, J gene, clone size, V gene, CDR3 protein, CDR3 DNA. D genes are given only for firm matches. Not every row has a clone size; where given, it reads once, few, many or a size class.

D gene: -; J gene: TRBJ1-6; clone size: few; V gene: TRBV27; CDR3 protein: CASRGDGSSYNSPLHF; CDR3 DNA: TGTGCCAGCAGGGGTGACGGGAGCTCCTATAATTCACCCCTCCACTTT
D gene: TRBD2; J gene: TRBJ2-1; clone size: few; V gene: TRBV28; CDR3 protein: CASSQGLALEQFF; CDR3 DNA: TGTGCCAGCAGTCAGGGACTAGCACTTGAGCAGTTCTTC
D gene: TRBD1; J gene: TRBJ1-1; clone size: -; V gene: TRBV5-1; CDR3 protein: CASSPTGTAFGTEAFF; CDR3 DNA: TGCGCCAGCAGCCCAACCGGGACAGCCTTCGGGACTGAAGCTTTCTTT
D gene: TRBD2; J gene: TRBJ2-1; clone size: -; V gene: TRBV18; CDR3 protein: CASSRREGNEQFF; CDR3 DNA: TGTGCCAGCTCACGCAGGGAGGGCAATGAGCAGTTCTTC
D gene: -; J gene: TRBJ2-6; clone size: -; V gene: TRBV7-9; CDR3 protein: CASSFGIQDSTGANVLTF; CDR3 DNA: TGTGCCAGCAGCTTTGGAATACAGGATTCAACTGGGGCCAACGTCCTGACTTTC
D gene: TRBD1; J gene: TRBJ1-3; clone size: -; V gene: TRBV18; CDR3 protein: CASSQGAQGRTGNTIYF; CDR3 DNA: TGTGCCAGCTCACAGGGGGCGCAGGGAAGGACTGGAAACACCATATATTTT
D gene: -; J gene: TRBJ1-5; clone size: -; V gene: TRBV25-1; CDR3 protein: CASSEYSEQPQHF; CDR3 DNA: TGTGCCAGCAGTGAATACAGCGAACAGCCCCAGCATTTT
D gene: -; J gene: TRBJ1-1; clone size: few; V gene: TRBV5-1; CDR3 protein: CASSLGDSLNTEAFF; CDR3 DNA: TGCGCCAGCAGCTTGGGCGACAGTCTGAACACTGAAGCTTTCTTT
D gene: -; J gene: TRBJ1-1; clone size: few; V gene: TRBV4-1; CDR3 protein: CASSQPRQGRTEAFF; CDR3 DNA: TGCGCCAGCAGCCAACCTCGGCAGGGCCGCACTGAAGCTTTCTTT
D gene: TRBD2; J gene: TRBJ2-1; clone size: -; V gene: TRBV7-8; CDR3 protein: CASSILAGSSYNEQFF; CDR3 DNA: TGTGCCAGCAGCATACTAGCGGGGAGCTCCTACAATGAGCAGTTCTTC
D gene: -; J gene: TRBJ2-4; clone size: -; V gene: TRBV9; CDR3 protein: CASSVSPHADIQYF; CDR3 DNA: TGTGCCAGCAGCGTATCCCCGCACGCGGACATTCAGTACTTC
D gene: -; J gene: TRBJ1-5; clone size: -; V gene: TRBV30; CDR3 protein: CAWSVRGGPQPQHF; CDR3 DNA: TGTGCCTGGAGTGTACGGGGGGGACCTCAGCCCCAGCATTTT
D gene: -; J gene: TRBJ2-1; clone size: few; V gene: TRBV4-1; CDR3 protein: CASSQAQDFEQFF; CDR3 DNA: TGCGCCAGCAGCCAAGCCCAGGACTTTGAGCAGTTCTTC
D gene: -; J gene: TRBJ2-6; clone size: few; V gene: TRBV7-2; CDR3 protein: CASSPSPKGTGANVLTF; CDR3 DNA: TGTGCCAGCAGCCCAAGTCCAAAGGGGACTGGGGCCAACGTCCTGACTTTC
D gene: TRBD2; J gene: TRBJ2-5; clone size: few; V gene: TRBV19; CDR3 protein: CAGDSGVQETQYF; CDR3 DNA: TGTGCCGGGGATAGCGGGGTCCAAGAGACCCAGTACTTC
D gene: -; J gene: TRBJ1-2; clone size: few; V gene: TRBV7-2; CDR3 protein: CASSPPGYGYTF; CDR3 DNA: TGTGCCAGCAGCCCACCGGGATATGGCTACACCTTC
D gene: -; J gene: TRBJ2-5; clone size: few; V gene: TRBV25-1; CDR3 protein: CASSDPRVGQETQYF; CDR3 DNA: TGTGCCAGCAGTGACCCCCGGGTTGGGCAAGAGACCCAGTACTTC
D gene: -; J gene: TRBJ2-3; clone size: -; V gene: TRBV10-3; CDR3 protein: CATLGDTDTQYF; CDR3 DNA: TGTGCCACCCTGGGCGACACAGATACGCAGTATTTT
D gene: TRBD1; J gene: TRBJ1-4; clone size: few; V gene: TRBV9; CDR3 protein: CASSVDGQGANEKLFF; CDR3 DNA: TGTGCCAGCAGCGTAGACGGACAGGGGGCTAACGAAAAACTGTTTTTT
D gene: -; J gene: TRBJ1-2; clone size: few; V gene: TRBV11-3; CDR3 protein: CASSPDTEHGYTF; CDR3 DNA: TGTGCCAGCAGCCCCGACACCGAACATGGCTACACCTTC
D gene: -; J gene: TRBJ2-4; clone size: few; V gene: TRBV21-1; CDR3 protein: CATNRDSKNIQYF; CDR3 DNA: TGTGCCACCAACCGGGACAGCAAAAACATTCAGTACTTC
D gene: -; J gene: TRBJ1-4; clone size: few; V gene: TRBV25-1; CDR3 protein: CASSESSGGLNEKLFF; CDR3 DNA: TGTGCCAGCAGTGAGTCTTCGGGGGGACTAAATGAAAAACTGTTTTTT
D gene: TRBD2; J gene: TRBJ2-3; clone size: -; V gene: TRBV9; CDR3 protein: CASSVGTRSADTQYF; CDR3 DNA: TGTGCCAGCAGCGTGGGGACTAGAAGTGCTGATACGCAGTATTTT
D gene: -; J gene: TRBJ2-7; clone size: few; V gene: TRBV4-3; CDR3 protein: CASSQDRRGTTYEQYF; CDR3 DNA: TGCGCCAGCAGCCAAGATCGGCGGGGGACAACCTACGAGCAGTACTTC
D gene: -; J gene: TRBJ2-7; clone size: few; V gene: TRBV19; CDR3 protein: CASSITGFYEQYF; CDR3 DNA: TGTGCCAGTAGTATCACAGGTTTCTACGAGCAGTACTTC
D gene: TRBD1; J gene: TRBJ1-2; clone size: few; V gene: TRBV29-1; CDR3 protein: CSAEDRGYGYTF; CDR3 DNA: TGCAGCGCGGAGGACAGGGGCTATGGCTACACCTTC
D gene: -; J gene: TRBJ1-1; clone size: few; V gene: TRBV13; CDR3 protein: CATKLNAGMNTEAFF; CDR3 DNA: TGTGCCACCAAGCTTAATGCGGGGATGAACACTGAAGCTTTCTTT
D gene: TRBD1; J gene: TRBJ2-6; clone size: few; V gene: TRBV5-1; CDR3 protein: CASSLQTGAGANVLTF; CDR3 DNA: TGCGCCAGCAGCCTCCAAACAGGGGCTGGGGCCAACGTCCTGACTTTC
D gene: TRBD2; J gene: TRBJ2-3; clone size: -; V gene: TRBV19; CDR3 protein: CASSTRAGVSDTQYF; CDR3 DNA: TGTGCCAGTAGTACCCGAGCGGGAGTGTCAGATACGCAGTATTTT
D gene: -; J gene: TRBJ2-5; clone size: few; V gene: TRBV7-2; CDR3 protein: CASSPGAYQETQYF; CDR3 DNA: TGTGCCAGCAGCCCCGGAGCGTACCAAGAGACCCAGTACTTC
D gene: -; J gene: TRBJ1-2; clone size: -; V gene: TRBV6-5; CDR3 protein: CASSDRTTNYGYTF; CDR3 DNA: TGTGCCAGCAGCGACAGGACCACTAACTATGGCTACACCTTC
D gene: -; J gene: TRBJ1-1; clone size: -; V gene: TRBV27; CDR3 protein: CASKGQGSMNTEAFF; CDR3 DNA: TGTGCCAGCAAGGGGCAGGGCTCCATGAACACTGAAGCTTTCTTT
D gene: -; J gene: TRBJ1-6; clone size: -; V gene: TRBV2; CDR3 protein: CASSEGGFGNSPLHF; CDR3 DNA: TGTGCCAGCAGTGAAGGAGGGTTCGGTAATTCACCCCTCCACTTT
D gene: TRBD2; J gene: TRBJ2-7; clone size: few; V gene: TRBV13; CDR3 protein: CASSDGGKLAGFANEQYF; CDR3 DNA: TGTGCCAGCAGCGACGGGGGGAAACTAGCGGGATTCGCCAACGAGCAGTACTTC
D gene: -; J gene: TRBJ1-5; clone size: few; V gene: TRBV7-9; CDR3 protein: CASSSTGGSNQPQHF; CDR3 DNA: TGTGCCAGCAGCTCAACCGGGGGTAGCAATCAGCCCCAGCATTTT
D gene: -; J gene: TRBJ1-1; clone size: -; V gene: TRBV5-1; CDR3 protein: CASSSDTWNTEAFF; CDR3 DNA: TGCGCCAGCAGCTCGGACACCTGGAACACTGAAGCTTTCTTT
D gene: -; J gene: TRBJ1-5; clone size: -; V gene: TRBV28; CDR3 protein: CASRKQAGGWSFQPQHF; CDR3 DNA: TGTGCCAGCAGGAAACAGGCGGGGGGATGGTCCTTTCAGCCCCAGCATTTT
D gene: -; J gene: TRBJ1-2; clone size: -; V gene: TRBV27; CDR3 protein: CASNPPYRDGYTF; CDR3 DNA: TGTGCCAGCAACCCCCCCTACAGGGATGGCTACACCTTC
D gene: -; J gene: TRBJ2-5; clone size: few; V gene: TRBV4-3; CDR3 protein: CASSQGGRIETQYF; CDR3 DNA: TGCGCCAGCAGCCAGGGAGGCAGGATAGAGACCCAGTACTTC
D gene: TRBD2; J gene: TRBJ2-5; clone size: -; V gene: TRBV29-1; CDR3 protein: CSFGGVGETQYF; CDR3 DNA: TGCAGCTTCGGGGGGGTTGGAGAGACCCAGTACTTC
D gene: TRBD2; J gene: TRBJ2-3; clone size: -; V gene: TRBV5-1; CDR3 protein: CASSSTVLAGVDTQYF; CDR3 DNA: TGCGCCAGCAGCTCTACGGTACTAGCGGGAGTTGATACGCAGTATTTT
D gene: TRBD1; J gene: TRBJ2-7; clone size: few; V gene: TRBV18; CDR3 protein: CASSPEGQGAEQYF; CDR3 DNA: TGTGCCAGCTCACCGGAGGGACAGGGGGCCGAGCAGTACTTC
D gene: TRBD1; J gene: TRBJ2-1; clone size: few; V gene: TRBV4-1; CDR3 protein: CASSQVDRDYNEQFF; CDR3 DNA: TGCGCCAGCAGCCAAGTTGACAGGGACTACAATGAGCAGTTCTTC
D gene: -; J gene: TRBJ2-5; clone size: -; V gene: TRBV25-1; CDR3 protein: CASRGLGQGQETQYF; CDR3 DNA: TGTGCCAGCAGGGGGTTAGGGCAGGGCCAGGAGACCCAGTACTTC
D gene: -; J gene: TRBJ2-7; clone size: -; V gene: TRBV28; CDR3 protein: CASSLYLAAEQYF; CDR3 DNA: TGTGCCAGCAGTTTATACCTAGCAGCCGAGCAGTACTTC
D gene: -; J gene: TRBJ1-2; clone size: -; V gene: TRBV11-2; CDR3 protein: CASKTGTNYGYTF; CDR3 DNA: TGTGCCAGCAAGACCGGGACAAACTATGGCTACACCTTC
D gene: TRBD1; J gene: TRBJ1-2; clone size: few; V gene: TRBV10-3; CDR3 protein: CAINWDSQGGYTF; CDR3 DNA: TGTGCCATCAATTGGGACAGCCAGGGCGGCTACACCTTC
D gene: -; J gene: TRBJ1-2; clone size: few; V gene: TRBV2; CDR3 protein: CASSAAGNYGYTF; CDR3 DNA: TGTGCCAGCAGTGCGGCAGGCAACTATGGCTACACCTTC
D gene: TRBD2; J gene: TRBJ2-3; clone size: -; V gene: TRBV10-2; CDR3 protein: CASSEAGAGDTQYF; CDR3 DNA: TGCGCCAGCAGTGAAGCGGGGGCGGGAGATACGCAGTATTTT
D gene: -; J gene: TRBJ2-7; clone size: few; V gene: TRBV5-4; CDR3 protein: CASSLGKKGGYEQYF; CDR3 DNA: TGTGCCAGCAGCTTGGGAAAGAAAGGGGGATACGAGCAGTACTTC
D gene: -; J gene: TRBJ1-2; clone size: -; V gene: TRBV11-2; CDR3 protein: CASSSVSGGYGYTF; CDR3 DNA: TGTGCCAGCAGCTCCGTCTCTGGAGGGTATGGCTACACCTTC
D gene: -; J gene: TRBJ1-2; clone size: few; V gene: TRBV9; CDR3 protein: CASSVAAVDYGYTF; CDR3 DNA: TGTGCCAGCAGCGTGGCAGCGGTAGACTATGGCTACACCTTC
D gene: TRBD1; J gene: TRBJ1-1; clone size: -; V gene: TRBV19; CDR3 protein: CASSQTGGTEAFF; CDR3 DNA: TGTGCCAGTAGCCAAACAGGGGGCACTGAAGCTTTCTTT
D gene: -; J gene: TRBJ2-7; clone size: -; V gene: TRBV5-4; CDR3 protein: CASSLAQTWAQEQYF; CDR3 DNA: TGTGCCAGCAGCTTGGCTCAGACGTGGGCTCAGGAGCAGTACTTC
D gene: TRBD2; J gene: TRBJ2-5; clone size: -; V gene: TRBV5-1; CDR3 protein: CASSLTSGSDETQYF; CDR3 DNA: TGCGCCAGCAGCCTGACTAGCGGGAGTGATGAGACCCAGTACTTC
D gene: -; J gene: TRBJ2-1; clone size: few; V gene: TRBV5-1; CDR3 protein: CASSLEGRGNEQFF; CDR3 DNA: TGCGCCAGCAGCTTGGAAGGCAGGGGAAACGAGCAGTTCTTC
D gene: TRBD2; J gene: TRBJ2-1; clone size: -; V gene: TRBV11-1; CDR3 protein: CASSSGTSESEQFF; CDR3 DNA: TGTGCCAGCAGCTCCGGGACTAGCGAAAGTGAGCAGTTCTTC
D gene: -; J gene: TRBJ2-5; clone size: few; V gene: TRBV5-1; CDR3 protein: CASSSRTDIQETQYF; CDR3 DNA: TGCGCCAGCAGCTCGAGGACAGATATTCAAGAGACCCAGTACTTC
D gene: -; J gene: TRBJ1-1; clone size: few; V gene: TRBV5-4; CDR3 protein: CASSLTTGYTEAFF; CDR3 DNA: TGTGCCAGCAGCTTAACCACAGGGTACACTGAAGCTTTCTTT
D gene: -; J gene: TRBJ2-5; clone size: few; V gene: TRBV7-2; CDR3 protein: CASSLWGRETQYF; CDR3 DNA: TGTGCCAGCAGCCTCTGGGGGCGGGAGACCCAGTACTTC